The T cell receptor beta chain under discussion was sequenced for a study of T-cell reconstitution after alpha-beta-depleted transplantation in children. Unique molecular identifiers were used in preparing the TCRbeta library. Each CDR3 protein is one row after TCRdb ran MiXCR on the PCR reads. The sample includes a few hundred thousand distinct CDR3 sequences, around 10% of them seen just once. There are many counts of this clonotype. Its antigen is currently unknown. Germline V CDR1 and CDR2: KGHSH, LQKENI. V lost 4 bases, J lost 2 bases, and 14 bases lay in between. This CDR3 region has 15 residues. Study results and caveats: Expanded graft clones numbering several hundred reportedly gave rise to alpha-beta T cells about two months after transplant. Where some patients showed high TCRbeta diversity at day 60, it came from recipient T cells and thymic progenitors that had survived. A year post-transplant, T-cell counts and diversity derived mostly from newly produced T cells.

This clonotype was sampled from a male patient aged 2-9 years who had a stem cell transplant for chronic granulomatous disease, so the T cells may come from the graft donor. Material: peripheral blood, obtained 180 days after TCRalphabeta/CD19-depleted stem cell transplant. The chain links TRBV18 to TRBJ2-5, with D perhaps matching TRBD1 (6 bases). The CDR3 is CASSRLLGGQETQYF. Written as DNA, the CDR3 is TGTGCCAGCTCACGACTACTAGGGGGTCAAGAGACCCAGTACTTC.